These 27 T cell receptor beta chains were sequenced from one sample in a study of shared clonotypes between healthy human individuals (dated by TCRdb to the early 2020s). To prepare the library, the immunoSEQ multiplex PCR assay was applied. TCRdb holds this immuneACCESS table with in-frame rearrangements only. Some clones are missing; in checked studies, unresolved V genes explain under half, and the rest has no known cause. This sample has 2 million or so clones in its table, and less than 95% of those were observed once. Around 1.1% of the sample is in the top ten clones. CD8 naive samples were obtained by positive selection for CCR7 among CD45RO-negative cells, yielding a CD45RA+CCR7+ population from which TemRA cells were excluded. Sequenced input: naive CD8+ T cells sorted from blood. The cell subset or site label, read with the paper, signifies: CD45RA+CCR7+. The receptors stem from a man between 18 and 29 years old in good health.

The count of this clone is one. V and J are TRBV6-1 and TRBJ2-7; perhaps D is TRBD1 or TRBD2 (5 bases each). From germline, CDR1 is MNHNS and CDR2 SASEGT. This CDR3 comprises 15 residues. The V and J ends lost 2 bases and 3 bases respectively, with 14 bases between them. The CDR3 coding sequence is TGTGCCAGCAGTGAATTGTCGGGGACGTTCTACGAGCAGTACTTC. Residues: CASSELSGTFYEQYF.

CDR3 in amino acids: CAWSAGQSGNTIYF. CDR3 in DNA: TGTGCCTGGAGTGCTGGACAGTCTGGAAACACCATATATTTT. The chain links TRBV30 to TRBJ1-3; the D gene is possibly TRBD1 (6 bases). V lost 1 base, J lost 1 base, and 8 bases lay in between. CDR3 length equals 14 residues. Germline V gene sequence: CDR1 GTSNPN, CDR2 SVGIG (reference sequence). Full variable domain (outside the CDR3, taken from reference TRBV30 and TRBJ1-3): SQTIHQWPATLVQPVGSPLSLECTVEGTSNPNLYWYRQAAGRGLQLLFYSVGIGQISSEVPQNLSASRPQDRQFILSSKKLLLSDSGFYLCAWSAGQSGNTIYFGEGSWLTVV.

The chain uses TRBV19 and TRBJ2-3, with 9 positions matching TRBD1. This CDR3 contains 16 residues. V lost 6 bases, J lost 2 bases, and 9 bases stayed unmatched. Per germline, CDR1 LNHDA and CDR2 SQIVND (reference sequence). The DNA of the CDR3 is TGTGCCAGTAGCCTTATTGGACAGGGGAACACAGATACGCAGTATTTT. Its translation is CASSLIGQGNTDTQYF.

The chain uses TRBV27 and TRBJ2-1; D possibly uses TRBD1 or TRBD2 (6 bases each). CDR3 length equals 21 residues. V shed 4 bases and J shed 5 bases, with 33 bases lying between them. Germline CDR1 MNHEY, CDR2 SMNVEV (reference sequence). The CDR3 loop is CASSSHFIVVGYRGENNEQFF. Here the CDR3 DNA reads TGTGCCAGCAGTTCACACTTTATAGTAGTTGGCTATAGGGGGGAGAACAATGAGCAGTTCTTC.

The chain is built from TRBV27 and TRBJ2-4, with 7 nucleotides matching TRBD1. Germline V lookup: CDR1 MNHEY, CDR2 SMNVEV (reference sequence). V trimming: 0 bases; J trimming: 8 bases; junction bases outside the gene matches: 7. The CDR3 totals 15 residues. Here the CDR3 DNA reads TGTGCCAGCAGTTTATCGTCACAGGGGACGGACATTCAGTACTTC. Translating gives CASSLSSQGTDIQYF.

The chain joins TRBV5-6 to TRBJ2-7; 9 bases map to TRBD1. V shed 4 bases, J shed 0 bases, and the junction held 8 bases outside the gene matches. Germline-derived CDR1 and CDR2 are SGHDT and YYEEEE. The CDR3 has 16 residues. The CDR3 DNA is TGTGCCAGCAGCCTTTTCCGGGACAGGGACTCCTACGAGCAGTACTTC. It yields the protein CASSLFRDRDSYEQYF.

The chain employs TRBV25-1 and TRBJ1-2; D is uncertain. There are 14 residues in the CDR3. Trimming left V 5 bases short and J 4 bases short, with 14 bases between. CDR1 is MGHDK, CDR2 SYGVNS, per germline. CDR3 sequence (DNA): TGTGCCAGCAGTTCTCTGGGAAAGACCTATGGCTACACCTTC. Translation gives CASSSLGKTYGYTF.

This chain connects TRBV6-1 to TRBJ2-7; D may be TRBD2 (6 bases). The V end lost 8 bases, the J end lost 0 bases, and 14 bases lay between the germline ends. This CDR3 comprises 14 residues. In germline, CDR1 is MNHNS, CDR2 SASEGT. The CDR3, as DNA: TGTGCCAGCCCACCGGACGGGAGCTCCTACGAGCAGTACTTC. Translated: CASPPDGSSYEQYF.

This rearrangement joins TRBV11-3 to TRBJ2-7; TRBD2 matches 8 bases. CDR3 size: 16 residues. V was pared by 1 base and J by 4 bases, with 9 bases of the junction left unmatched. CDR1 and CDR2 from the germline V gene are SGHNT and YENEEA. The CDR3 spells CASSLVVGRAGYEQYF. CDR3 in DNA: TGTGCCAGCAGCTTAGTTGTCGGGAGGGCCGGGTACGAGCAGTACTTC. Drawing the rest from reference TRBV11-3 and TRBJ2-7, the complete variable domain is EAGVVQSPRYKIIEKKQPVAFWCNPISGHNTLYWYLQNLGQGPELLIRYENEEAVDDSQLPKDRFSAERLKGVDSTLKIQPAELGDSAVYLCASSLVVGRAGYEQYFGPGTRLTVT.

The rearrangement uses TRBV5-1 and TRBJ1-3, with 7 bases aligning to TRBD1. CDR1 is SGHRS, CDR2 YFSETQ, per germline. The CDR3 is made up of 15 amino acids. V trimming: 4 bases; J trimming: 4 bases; junction bases outside the gene matches: 8. CDR3 sequence (DNA): TGCGCCAGCAGCATAGACAGGGCGATCGGAAACACCATATATTTT. Encoded protein: CASSIDRAIGNTIYF.

This chain joins TRBV4-2 and TRBJ1-1; D not resolved. Germline V CDR1 and CDR2: LGHNA, YNFKEQ. Trimming pared 0 bases from V and 8 bases from J, leaving 13 bases between. The CDR3 loop spans 14 amino acids. The CDR3 DNA follows: TGTGCCAGCAGCCAAGAGGCCACCTGGAGGGAAGCTTTCTTT. This translates into CASSQEATWREAFF.

The chain carries TRBV9 and TRBJ2-3, with TRBD2 matching over 7 bases. The CDR3 has 14 amino acids. Germline loops: CDR1 SGDLS, CDR2 YYNGEE. V gave up 3 bases and J gave up 0 bases; unmatched junction bases: 1. The CDR3 DNA sequence: TGTGCCAGCAGCGGGGGACTAAGCACAGATACGCAGTATTTT. It specifies CASSGGLSTDTQYF.

This chain uses TRBV30 with TRBJ2-5, with D unresolved. This CDR3 comprises 14 residues. Germline V gene sequence: CDR1 GTSNPN, CDR2 SVGIG (reference sequence). Trimming took off 2 bases at V and 5 bases at J, with 15 bases between the two ends. CDR3 protein: CAWSPLGLRETQYF. DNA of the CDR3: TGTGCCTGGAGTCCCCTGGGCCTGAGGGAGACCCAGTACTTC. The full variable domain, in which reference TRBV30 and TRBJ2-5 provide the parts outside the CDR3, is SQTIHQWPATLVQPVGSPLSLECTVEGTSNPNLYWYRQAAGRGLQLLFYSVGIGQISSEVPQNLSASRPQDRQFILSSKKLLLSDSGFYLCAWSPLGLRETQYFGPGTRLLVL.

The chain employs TRBV2 and TRBJ2-5, with D perhaps matching TRBD2 (6 bases). Germline assignment: CDR1 SNHLY and CDR2 FYNNEI. V lost 2 bases, J lost 1 base, and 8 bases lay in between. The CDR3 contains 14 residues. The chain's CDR3 is CASSEWRGQETQYF. As DNA, the CDR3 is TGTGCCAGCAGTGAATGGCGGGGCCAAGAGACCCAGTACTTC.

The V call is TRBV7-9, the J call TRBJ2-6; tentatively, D is TRBD2 (6 bases). The CDR3 has 17 residues. CDR1 and CDR2 from the germline V gene are SEHNR and FQNEAQ (reference sequence). The V end lost 5 bases, the J end lost 1 base, and 15 bases lay between the germline ends. CDR3 in amino acids: CASSQLAGRSGANVLTF. DNA of the CDR3: TGTGCCAGCAGCCAACTCGCAGGGAGGTCTGGGGCCAACGTCCTGACTTTC.

This clone was observed a single time. The V gene is TRBV30, the J gene TRBJ1-2; the match to TRBD1 covers 10 bases. The CDR3 contains 16 residues. Per germline, CDR1 GTSNPN and CDR2 SVGIG (reference sequence). Germline trimming cut 1 base from V and 4 bases from J; bases unmatched to any gene: 9. The CDR3 bases are TGTGCCTGGAGTGGGCCGGGACAGGGGAGGGTCTATGGCTACACCTTC. This codes for CAWSGPGQGRVYGYTF.

Concerning this clone itself: Other nucleotide sequences in the sample specify the same CDR3. The V and J genes are TRBV7-9 and TRBJ2-2; no clear D gene. This CDR3 region has 12 residues. Germline V gene data show CDR1 as SEHNR and CDR2 as FQNEAQ (reference sequence). Trimming cost V 5 bases and J 3 bases, with 4 bases left between them. This CDR3 reads CASSPHTGELFF. CDR3 DNA: TGTGCCAGCAGCCCTCACACCGGGGAGCTGTTTTTT.

The chain has TRBV4-1 and TRBJ2-7, with D tentatively TRBD2 (6 bases). Trimming left V 4 bases short and J 0 bases short, with 10 bases between. CDR1 is MGHRA and CDR2 is YSYEKL in the germline V gene. The CDR3 extends over 14 amino acids. CDR3 sequence reads: CASSPLRDSYEQYF. DNA for the CDR3: TGCGCCAGCAGCCCTTTGCGGGACTCCTACGAGCAGTACTTC.

This chain connects TRBV7-2 to TRBJ2-7; the D gene is possibly TRBD2 (7 bases). The germline V and J ends were trimmed by 8 bases and 4 bases, with 18 bases remaining between them. Germline V gives CDR1 SGHTA, CDR2 FQGNSA. This CDR3 is built from 14 residues. The DNA of the CDR3 is TGTGCCAGCGCAATTGGGGGGGGCCGATACGAGCAGTACTTC. It yields the protein CASAIGGGRYEQYF. The full variable domain, in which reference TRBV7-2 and TRBJ2-7 provide the parts outside the CDR3, is GAGVSQSPSNKVTEKGKDVELRCDPISGHTALYWYRQSLGQGLEFLIYFQGNSAPDKSGLPSDRFSAERTGGSVSTLTIQRTQQEDSAVYLCASAIGGGRYEQYFGPGTRLTVT.

The chain uses TRBV30 and TRBJ2-2; D ambiguous. Trimming stripped 1 base from V and 2 bases from J, with 5 bases between. Per the germline V gene, CDR1 is GTSNPN and CDR2 is SVGIG (reference sequence). The length of the CDR3 is 13 residues. CDR3 loop: CAWSAANTGELFF. CDR3 nucleotide sequence: TGTGCCTGGAGTGCTGCTAACACCGGGGAGCTGTTTTTT.

This clone has just one count. The junction departs from germline at one end; a sequencing error may be responsible. The V call is TRBV7-7, the J call TRBJ2-7; 11 bases align to TRBD1. Germline CDR1 is SSHAT and CDR2 is FNYEAQ (reference sequence). The CDR3 length is 15 residues. CDR3 sequence: CASSPTGTGGGEQYF. The CDR3 DNA is TGTGCTAGCAGCCCGACCGGGACAGGGGGAGGCGAGCAGTACTTC. Complete variable domain (other parts from reference TRBV7-7 and TRBJ2-7): GAGVSQSPRYKVTKRGQDVTLRCDPISSHATLYWYQQALGQGPEFLTYFNYEAQPDKSGLPSDRFSAERPEGSISTLTIQRTEQRDSAMYRCASSPTGTGGGEQYFGPGTRLTVT.

This clone appeared once. The chain employs TRBV15 and TRBJ2-7; 8 positions agree with TRBD2. This CDR3 comprises 14 residues. Germline CDR1 LNHNV, CDR2 YYDKDF (reference sequence). J was trimmed by 3 bases and V by 5 bases; bases with no gene match: 6. CDR3 protein: CATSPGGGSYEQYF. The CDR3 DNA is TGTGCCACCAGCCCGGGAGGGGGGAGCTACGAGCAGTACTTC.

CDR3 sequence (DNA): TGTGCCAGCGGGGGGTGGTTCTCCTACGAGCAGTACTTC. Amino acid sequence: CASGGWFSYEQYF. The chain employs TRBV19 and TRBJ2-7, with 7 bases lining up with TRBD2. The CDR3 runs to 13 residues. Germline trimming cut 9 bases from V and 0 bases from J; bases unmatched to any gene: 5. Germline loops: CDR1 LNHDA, CDR2 SQIVND (reference sequence). Full variable domain (outside the CDR3, taken from reference TRBV19 and TRBJ2-7): DGGITQSPKYLFRKEGQNVTLSCEQNLNHDAMYWYRQDPGQGLRLIYYSQIVNDFQKGDIAEGYSVSREKKESFPLTVTSAQKNPTAFYLCASGGWFSYEQYFGPGTRLTVT.

This rearrangement joins TRBV6-6 to TRBJ1-2; no firm D call. CDR3 size: 11 residues. V was pared by 6 bases and J by 7 bases, with 9 bases between. CDR1 and CDR2 (germline): MNHNY, SVGAGI (reference sequence). CDR3 sequence (DNA): TGTGCCAGCAGCCACGAGGCTGGCTACACCTTC. Its protein is CASSHEAGYTF.

The gene calls are TRBV27 and TRBJ1-5; D ambiguous. The CDR3 is made up of 14 amino acids. Germline V gives CDR1 MNHEY, CDR2 SMNVEV (reference sequence). V was cut by 5 bases and J by 4 bases, with 12 bases left in between. The CDR3 sequence: CASSPEGYNQPQHF. For the CDR3, the DNA is TGTGCCAGCAGTCCCGAGGGTTATAATCAGCCCCAGCATTTT.

The CDR3 here is CASSQEAESYEQYF. For the CDR3, the DNA is TGTGCCAGCAGCCAAGAGGCGGAATCCTACGAGCAGTACTTC. The genes are TRBV4-2 and TRBJ2-7; D unresolved. The CDR3 is 14 residues long. The germline CDR1 and CDR2 sequences are LGHNA and YNFKEQ. The germline V and J ends were trimmed by 0 bases and 1 base, with 7 bases remaining between them.

V usage is TRBV6-1 and J usage is TRBJ1-4; D is possibly TRBD1 (6 bases). V shed 2 bases and J shed 5 bases, with 12 bases lying between them. Germline values: CDR1 MNHNS, CDR2 SASEGT. The CDR3 covers 15 residues. The CDR3 sequence is CASSEWGQVNEKLFF. The CDR3 DNA sequence: TGTGCCAGCAGTGAATGGGGACAAGTAAATGAAAAACTGTTTTTT.